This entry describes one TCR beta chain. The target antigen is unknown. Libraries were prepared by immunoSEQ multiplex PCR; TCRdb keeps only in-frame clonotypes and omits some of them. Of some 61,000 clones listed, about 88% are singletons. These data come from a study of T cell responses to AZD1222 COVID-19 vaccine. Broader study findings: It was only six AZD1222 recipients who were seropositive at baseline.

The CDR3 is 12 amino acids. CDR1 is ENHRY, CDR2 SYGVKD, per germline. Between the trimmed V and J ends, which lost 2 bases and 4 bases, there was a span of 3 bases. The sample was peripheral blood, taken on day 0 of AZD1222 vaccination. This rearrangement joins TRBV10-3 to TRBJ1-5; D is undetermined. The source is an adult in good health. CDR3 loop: CAISEVNQPQHF. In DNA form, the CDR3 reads TGTGCCATCAGTGAGGTAAATCAGCCCCAGCATTTT.